The 5 T cell receptor beta chains in this list originate from one sample, sequenced in a study of circulating and synovial CD4+ cells in juvenile arthritis. Method: immunoSEQ multiplex PCR; TCRdb's copy keeps in-frame clones and lacks some. Here the sample spans 30,000 to 40,000 clones, 90% to 95% being singletons. Material for sequencing was CD4+ T cells from blood. The source is a human donor with juvenile idiopathic arthritis.

The CDR3 DNA reads TGCAGCGTTGAACGACAGGGGGCGCAGACTGAAGCTTTCTTT. It yields the protein CSVERQGAQTEAFF. The chain uses TRBV29-1 and TRBJ1-1; 10 nucleotides align to TRBD1. V was clipped by 2 bases and J by 5 bases; unmatched bases: 5. Germline V gene data show CDR1 as SQVTM and CDR2 as ANQGSEA. CDR3 length: 14 residues. Full variable domain (remainder filled in from reference TRBV29-1 and TRBJ1-1): SAVISQKPSRDICQRGTSLTIQCQVDSQVTMMFWYRQQPGQSLTLIATANQGSEATYESGFVIDKFPISRPNLTFSTLTVSNMSPEDSSIYLCSVERQGAQTEAFFGQGTRLTVV.

This clone was found a few times. The J gene is TRBJ1-2, the V gene TRBV28, with TRBD1 identical over 9 bases. CDR1 is MDHEN, CDR2 SYDVKM, per germline. CDR3 size: 13 residues. The V segment lost 5 bases and the J segment 6 bases; nucleotides outside the gene matches: 4. In nucleotides, the CDR3 is TGTGCCAGCAGTCCGGACAGGGGAAATGGCTACACCTTC. Protein sequence: CASSPDRGNGYTF.

The rearrangement uses TRBV15 and TRBJ2-5; TRBD2 might be the D (5 bases). Germline CDR1 and CDR2: LNHNV and YYDKDF (reference sequence). The length of the CDR3 is 14 residues. Trimming cost V 1 base and J 3 bases, with 9 bases left between them. The CDR3 sequence: CATSRVTGEETQYF. CDR3 sequence (DNA): TGTGCCACCAGCAGAGTCACCGGGGAAGAGACCCAGTACTTC.

The chain is built from TRBV28 and TRBJ1-3; D gene unclear. V lost 2 bases and J lost 4, with 12 bases in between. CDR3 length: 15 amino acids. CDR1 MDHEN and CDR2 SYDVKM come from the germline V gene. For the CDR3, the DNA is TGTGCCAGCAGTTTAAGAGGGAGTCGCGGAAACACCATATATTTT. Translated, it gives CASSLRGSRGNTIYF.

The V call is TRBV9, the J call TRBJ2-5, with TRBD2 matching 7 bases. The CDR3 contains 15 residues. After removal of 3 bases from V and 4 bases from J, the junction contained 9 bases not matched to a gene. Looked up from germline, CDR1 is SGDLS and CDR2 is YYNGEE. The CDR3 region is CASSGTGGLGETQYF. Here the CDR3 DNA reads TGTGCCAGCAGCGGAACGGGGGGACTGGGAGAGACCCAGTACTTC.